This T cell receptor beta chain was captured by sequencing in a study of Tregs in tolerant kidney transplant recipients. CD4+CD25+CD127- Tregs, CD4+CD25- non-Tregs, CD4 and CD8 cells were sorted. Assay used: immunoSEQ multiplex PCR; TCRdb lists only in-frame clones, some missing. Among around 70,000 clones listed, around 90% were seen once. The study, taken as a whole, reports: Few patients were studied, so findings need validation in larger groups.

V was trimmed by 0 bases and J by 7 bases, leaving 12 bases between them. The V gene's germline CDR1 is LGHNA and CDR2 YNFKEQ. The CDR3 sequence is 15 residues long. Details on this clone: Antigen: not known.

The clonotype originates from a human donor who received a combined kidney and bone marrow transplant. The sequencing here drew on CD8+ T cells from blood, taken before the transplant. The V and J genes are TRBV4-2 and TRBJ2-2; D unclear. This CDR3 reads CASSQDFAVHGELFF. The CDR3 bases are TGTGCCAGCAGCCAAGATTTTGCGGTGCACGGGGAGCTGTTTTTT.